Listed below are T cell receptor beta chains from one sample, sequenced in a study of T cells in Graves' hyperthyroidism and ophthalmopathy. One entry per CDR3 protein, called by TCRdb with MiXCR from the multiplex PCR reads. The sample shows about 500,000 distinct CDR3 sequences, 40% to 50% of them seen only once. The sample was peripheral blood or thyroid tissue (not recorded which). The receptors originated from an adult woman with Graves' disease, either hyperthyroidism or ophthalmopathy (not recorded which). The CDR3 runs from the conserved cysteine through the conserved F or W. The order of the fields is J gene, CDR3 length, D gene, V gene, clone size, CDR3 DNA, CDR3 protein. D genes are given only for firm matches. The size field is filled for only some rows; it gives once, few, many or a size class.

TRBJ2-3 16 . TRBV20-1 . TGCAGTGCTAGTGGTCGCGGAAGGGGACCCACAGATACGCAGTATTTT CSASGRGRGPTDTQYF
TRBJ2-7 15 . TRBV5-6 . TGTGCCAGCAGCTTGTGGTCCATTACCTCCTACGAGCAGTACTTC CASSLWSITSYEQYF
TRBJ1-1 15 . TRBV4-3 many TGCGCCAGCAGCCAAGATCTGCGGGGTCACACTGAAGCTTTCTTT CASSQDLRGHTEAFF
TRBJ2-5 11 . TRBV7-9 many TGTGCCAGCCAATCCGAAGAGACCCAGTACTTC CASQSEETQYF
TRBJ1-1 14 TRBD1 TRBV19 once TGTGCCAGTAGTTGGGACAGGCAGAACACTGAAGCTTTCTTT CASSWDRQNTEAFF
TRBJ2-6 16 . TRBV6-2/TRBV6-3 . TGTGCCAGCAGTTACGGTGGGGGGTCTGGGGCCAACGTCCTGACTTTC CASSYGGGSGANVLTF
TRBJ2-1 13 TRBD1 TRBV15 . TGTGCCACCAGCAGAGGACAGGGAAATGAGCAGTTCTTC CATSRGQGNEQFF
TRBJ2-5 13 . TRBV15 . TGTGCCACCAGCACGATCTACCAAGAGACCCAGTACTTC CATSTIYQETQYF
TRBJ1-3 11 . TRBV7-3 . TGTGCCAGCAGTCCCAGGGACACCATATATTTT CASSPRDTIYF
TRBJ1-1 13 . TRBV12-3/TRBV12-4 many TGTGCCAGCAGTTTTAGGCCGGACACTGAAGCTTTCTTT CASSFRPDTEAFF
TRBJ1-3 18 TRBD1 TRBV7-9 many TGTGCCAGCAGCTTGCCCAGGGGGAAGGTATCCTCTGGAAACACCATATATTTT CASSLPRGKVSSGNTIYF
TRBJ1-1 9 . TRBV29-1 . TGCAGCGTTGAAGGGGGTTTCGCCTTT CSVEGGFAF
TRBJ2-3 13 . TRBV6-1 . TGTGCCAGCAGTTCGACTGGAGGAAACATGCAGTATTTT CASSSTGGNMQYF
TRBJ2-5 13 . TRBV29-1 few TGCAGCGTTGAAGTTCCGGTCCGGGAGACCCAGTACTTC CSVEVPVRETQYF
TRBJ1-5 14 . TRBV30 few TGTGCCTGGAGTTCAGGTATGGGAGTTCAGCCCCAGCATTTT CAWSSGMGVQPQHF